This T cell receptor beta chain was documented in a study of response to subunit inactivated influenza vaccine. Points from the study as a whole: T cells newly recruited by each seasonal influenza vaccination are few, the authors suggested.

The V and J ends lost 4 bases and 1 base respectively, with 6 bases between them. CDR1 and CDR2 (germline): KGHDR, SFDVKD. The CDR3 has 14 amino acids. This clonotype was counted a few times. Its specificity is not known. TCRdb re-called the RT-PCR reads through MiXCR, storing one row per CDR3 protein. This sample has over 750,000 distinct CDR3 sequences, with approximately 22% found just once. The TCR originated in a man aged 45-60 years who received an inactivated influenza vaccine. The sequences come from PBMCs from blood, collected roughly 5 days after vaccination. The chain links TRBV24-1 to TRBJ2-2, with D unresolved. DNA for the CDR3: TGTGCCACCAGTGAGGCAGGGAACACCGGGGAGCTGTTTTTT. It specifies CATSEAGNTGELFF.